Shown below are 10 T cell receptor beta chains from a single sample sequenced in a study of cytomegalovirus exposure and HLA in healthy donors. The PCR employed 60 Vbeta primers together with 13 Jbeta primers. TCRdb keeps only in-frame clones here, not all; method: immunoSEQ multiplex PCR. The sample consists of more than 85,000 clones, 63% of them appearing once. Sequenced sample: PBMCs. These receptors all come from a woman aged 25 to 45 in good health and CMV-seronegative.

Only a few counts were recorded for this clone. V and J are TRBV7-2 and TRBJ2-3; D not certain. Germline CDR1 and CDR2: SGHTA and FQGNSA. The CDR3 covers 12 residues. The ends were cut back, 3 bases at V and 2 bases at J, with 3 bases in the middle. The CDR3 DNA is TGTGCCAGCAGCTTGTACACAGATACGCAGTATTTT. Amino acids: CASSLYTDTQYF.

The table lists this clone with a few counts. Other DNA sequences of this sample code for an identical CDR3. The chain joins TRBV29-1 to TRBJ2-7, with TRBD1 matching over 8 bases. This CDR3 has 12 amino acids. The J segment lost 7 bases and the V segment lost 6 bases, leaving 8 bases of the junction unmatched. From germline, CDR1 is SQVTM and CDR2 ANQGSEA. The CDR3 nucleotides read TGCAGCGTCCTACAGGGGGGCCGGGAGCAGTACTTC. Protein sequence: CSVLQGGREQYF.

The CDR3 is CASSSGRPNEQFF. CDR3 DNA sequence: TGCGCCAGCAGCAGCGGGAGGCCCAATGAGCAGTTCTTC. This chain links TRBV5-1 with TRBJ2-1; 9 bases fit TRBD2. The length of the CDR3 is 13 residues. V dropped 4 bases and J dropped 6; count of bases not matched to a gene: 2. The germline V gene encodes CDR1 SGHRS and CDR2 YFSETQ.

This clone turned up a few times. This chain connects TRBV7-8 to TRBJ1-2; D is possibly TRBD1 (6 bases). Trimming took off 2 bases at V and 7 bases at J, with 23 bases between the two ends. The CDR3 length is 17 residues. The germline gives CDR1 SGHVS, CDR2 FQNEAQ. The chain's CDR3 is CASSLSGGQFQRVGYTF. For the CDR3, the DNA is TGTGCCAGCAGCTTAAGCGGTGGACAGTTCCAGAGGGTTGGCTACACCTTC. The entire variable domain, with the rest obtained from reference TRBV7-8 and TRBJ1-2, is as follows: GAGVSQSPRYKVAKRGQDVALRCDPISGHVSLFWYQQALGQGPEFLTYFQNEAQLDKSGLPSDRFFAERPEGSVSTLKIQRTQQEDSAVYLCASSLSGGQFQRVGYTFGSGTRLTVV.

The J gene is TRBJ1-2, the V gene TRBV19; 10 bases fit TRBD1. J was trimmed by 8 bases and V by 5 bases; bases with no gene match: 5. Germline V lookup: CDR1 LNHDA, CDR2 SQIVND (reference sequence). The CDR3 contains 13 residues. DNA of the CDR3: TGTGCCAGTAGTCCCGGGACAGGGGAAGGCTACACCTTC. Translating gives CASSPGTGEGYTF.

V gene TRBV7-6 combines with J gene TRBJ2-1; 12 bases fit TRBD2. J gave up 2 bases and V 6 bases, and 11 bases lay outside the gene matches. This CDR3 is built from 18 residues. Germline V lookup: CDR1 SGHVS, CDR2 FNYEAQ. The CDR3 bases are TGTGCCAGCAGTTCCGGGACTAGCGGGTGGGGACCCTACAATGAGCAGTTCTTC. Translation gives CASSSGTSGWGPYNEQFF.

V gene TRBV7-2 combines with J gene TRBJ2-3; TRBD1 aligns across 9 bases. Trimming cost V 5 bases and J 0 bases; bases outside gene matches: 6. This CDR3 has 16 residues. CDR1 SGHTA and CDR2 FQGNSA come from the germline V gene. For the CDR3, the DNA is TGTGCCAGCAGCGCCCGACAGGGGGGGAGCACAGATACGCAGTATTTT. Residues: CASSARQGGSTDTQYF.

This clone has more than one count but fewer than ten. The chain is built from TRBV27 and TRBJ1-1; D uncertain. The V gene's germline CDR1 is MNHEY and CDR2 SMNVEV (reference sequence). CDR3 length equals 15 residues. The V gene lost 4 bases and the J gene lost 1 base, with 13 bases spanning the gap. The CDR3, as DNA: TGTGCCAGCAGTTCCAACTTTTTGCCGAACACTGAAGCTTTCTTT. Translating gives CASSSNFLPNTEAFF.

V is TRBV7-7 and J is TRBJ2-7, with D possibly matching TRBD2 (5 bases). Trimming stripped 5 bases from V and 6 bases from J, with 11 bases between. The CDR3 is 12 residues long. The V gene's germline CDR1 is SSHAT and CDR2 FNYEAQ (reference sequence). The CDR3 coding sequence is TGTGCCAGCAGCACCGGGGTGGGCGAGCAGTACTTC. This sequence encodes CASSTGVGEQYF.

The J gene is TRBJ2-7, the V gene TRBV5-1; 7 nucleotides line up with TRBD1. After removal of 2 bases from V and 3 bases from J, the junction contained 2 bases not matched to a gene. Germline CDR1 and CDR2: SGHRS and YFSETQ. The CDR3 spans 13 residues. CDR3 residues: CASSFGTDYEQYF. In nucleotides, the CDR3 is TGCGCCAGCAGCTTCGGGACAGACTACGAGCAGTACTTC. The full variable domain, in which reference TRBV5-1 and TRBJ2-7 provide the parts outside the CDR3, is KAGVTQTPRYLIKTRGQQVTLSCSPISGHRSVSWYQQTPGQGLQFLFEYFSETQRNKGNFPGRFSGRQFSNSRSEMNVSTLELGDSALYLCASSFGTDYEQYFGPGTRLTVT.